Presented here are 14 T cell receptor beta chains from one specimen sequenced in a study of CD8+CD57+ T cells in acquired aplastic anemia. Both TCR beta VDJ combination and CDR3 sequence profiling were carried out. Genomic DNA was the template for this profiling. TCRdb passed the reads through MiXCR, listing each CDR3 protein once. The sample lists 150,000 to 200,000 distinct CDR3 sequences; 45% to 60% were seen once. Patients who underwent sequencing had shown CD8+CD57+ cell expansion by flow cytometry. The sample was sorted CD4+, CD8+, or CD8+CD57+ T cells (not recorded which) from PBMCs. The receptor source for this set is a human donor with aplastic anemia.

This clonotype was picked up many times. The chain joins TRBV3-1 to TRBJ2-1; D is uncertain. Between the trimmed V and J ends, which lost 1 base and 9 bases, there was a span of 7 bases. Germline CDR1 is LGHDT and CDR2 is YNNKEL (reference sequence). The CDR3 has 12 residues. The CDR3 DNA sequence: TGTGCCAGCAGCCAAGGTCGGAGTGAGCAGTTCTTC. Translated: CASSQGRSEQFF.

This clonotype was seen repeatedly, ten times or more. This chain joins TRBV2 and TRBJ2-7; 11 nucleotides match TRBD2. V was pared by 11 bases and J by 3 bases, with 12 bases of the junction left unmatched. Germline-derived CDR1 and CDR2 are SNHLY and FYNNEI. The length of the CDR3 is 15 residues. DNA for the CDR3: TGTGCCTGCCGGAAGGGACTAGCGGAGGGCTACGAGCAGTACTTC. Translating gives CACRKGLAEGYEQYF.

The chain uses TRBV2 and TRBJ2-7; 8 nucleotides align to TRBD1. J gave up 4 bases and V 5 bases, and 7 bases lay outside the gene matches. The length of the CDR3 is 14 residues. Germline CDR1 and CDR2: SNHLY and FYNNEI. The DNA of the CDR3 is TGTGCCAGCAGTAACGGACAGGGCAGTTACGAGCAGTACTTC. Residues: CASSNGQGSYEQYF.

This clonotype occurred a few times. V is TRBV27 and J is TRBJ2-5; 8 positions match TRBD2. Germline lookup yields CDR1 MNHEY and CDR2 SMNVEV (reference sequence). This CDR3 is built from 16 residues. Unmatched junction bases numbered 9, after V lost 4 bases and J lost 2 bases. The CDR3 spells CASSWGGGGPQETQYF. The DNA for the CDR3 is TGTGCCAGCAGTTGGGGCGGCGGGGGGCCTCAAGAGACCCAGTACTTC.

The chain couples TRBV19 to TRBJ2-7; D is possibly TRBD1 (6 bases). The length of the CDR3 is 13 residues. The V and J ends lost 5 bases and 8 bases respectively, with 16 bases between them. Germline V lookup: CDR1 LNHDA, CDR2 SQIVND (reference sequence). The CDR3 sequence is CASSPTGNGKQYF. The DNA for the CDR3 is TGTGCCAGTAGTCCTACAGGGAACGGCAAGCAGTACTTC.

This clonotype was recorded at least ten times. The chain joins TRBV20-1 to TRBJ1-5; D is uncertain. CDR1 is DFQATT, CDR2 SNEGSKA, per germline (reference sequence). This CDR3 has 12 amino acids. Trimming removed 4 bases from V and 0 bases from J, with 4 bases in between. CDR3 residues: CSAIDSNQPQHF. For the CDR3, the DNA is TGCAGTGCTATAGATAGCAATCAGCCCCAGCATTTT.

The chain carries TRBV19 and TRBJ1-2; possible D gene TRBD1, 5 bases. Germline lookup yields CDR1 LNHDA and CDR2 SQIVND (reference sequence). This CDR3 comprises 14 residues. Trimming took 3 bases from V and 2 from J, leaving 10 bases between them. Here the CDR3 DNA reads TGTGCCAGTAGTATCGTGCGGGGGAACTATGGCTACACCTTC. Translating gives CASSIVRGNYGYTF.

V gene TRBV14 combines with J gene TRBJ1-6, with 8 bases aligning to TRBD1. The junction had 7 bases not matched to a gene; V was cut back by 4 bases and J by 11 bases. This CDR3 has 14 amino acids. In germline, CDR1 is SGHDN, CDR2 FVKESK. This CDR3 is CASSPRQGWTPLHF. CDR3 DNA sequence: TGTGCCAGCAGCCCTAGACAGGGGTGGACACCCCTCCACTTT. Complete variable domain (other parts from reference TRBV14 and TRBJ1-6): EAGVTQFPSHSVIEKGQTVTLRCDPISGHDNLYWYRRVMGKEIKFLLHFVKESKQDESGMPNNRFLAERTGGTYSTLKVQPAELEDSGVYFCASSPRQGWTPLHFGNGTRLTVT.

This clonotype came up a few times. This rearrangement joins TRBV6-1 to TRBJ2-1; D might be TRBD1 or TRBD2, each matching 5 bases. The CDR3 runs to 17 residues. CDR1 and CDR2 from the germline V gene are MNHNS and SASEGT. V lost 5 bases, J lost 9 bases, and 26 bases lay in between. The CDR3: CASSPFRRALRGGEQFF. In nucleotides, the CDR3 is TGTGCCAGCAGTCCCTTCCGGCGGGCCCTTAGGGGCGGTGAGCAGTTCTTC.

The chain recombines TRBV7-6 with TRBJ1-3, with unresolved D. The V end was cut by 3 bases, the J end by 0 bases, with 12 bases between. The CDR3 is made up of 16 amino acids. Per the germline V gene, CDR1 is SGHVS and CDR2 is FNYEAQ. The CDR3, as DNA: TGTGCCAGCAGCTTCGGAGAGGTGACCTCTGGAAACACCATATATTTT. Translation: CASSFGEVTSGNTIYF.

The rearrangement uses TRBV24-1 and TRBJ2-5; a weak D match, TRBD2 (6 bases). Trimming took off 5 bases at V and 9 bases at J, with 18 bases between the two ends. CDR1 is KGHDR and CDR2 is SFDVKD in the germline V gene. CDR3 length: 14 amino acids. The DNA of the CDR3 is TGTGCCACCAGTGTAGGAGGGGACGGTTCGGCCCAGTACTTC. Residues: CATSVGGDGSAQYF.

The chain uses TRBV4-2 and TRBJ2-5; 13 bases map to TRBD2. CDR1 and CDR2 from the germline V gene are LGHNA and YNFKEQ. This CDR3 contains 17 residues. Unmatched junction bases numbered 6, after V lost 2 bases and J lost 3 bases. In DNA, the CDR3 is TGTGCCAGCAGCCAATCGGTAACTAGCGGGGGGGAAGAGACCCAGTACTTC. Amino acids: CASSQSVTSGGEETQYF.

This clonotype came up many times. This rearrangement joins TRBV10-3 to TRBJ2-4; D ambiguous. The CDR3 is made up of 14 amino acids. V was clipped by 10 bases and J by 6 bases, with 19 bases between them. Germline CDR1 ENHRY, CDR2 SYGVKD. The CDR3, as DNA: TGTGCCACCCGGGCCCTAGAGGATGGAAACATTCAGTACTTC. This gives the protein CATRALEDGNIQYF.

This clonotype was observed at least ten times. CDR3 sequence: CASSRDGAGANVLTF. The DNA of the CDR3 is TGTGCCAGCAGCCGGGACGGGGCAGGGGCCAACGTCCTGACTTTC. The J gene is TRBJ2-6, the V gene TRBV7-9; tentatively, D is TRBD1 or TRBD2 (5 bases each). V lost 5 bases and J 4 bases, leaving 12 bases between the germline ends. The germline V gene encodes CDR1 SEHNR and CDR2 FQNEAQ (reference sequence). This CDR3 spans 15 amino acids.